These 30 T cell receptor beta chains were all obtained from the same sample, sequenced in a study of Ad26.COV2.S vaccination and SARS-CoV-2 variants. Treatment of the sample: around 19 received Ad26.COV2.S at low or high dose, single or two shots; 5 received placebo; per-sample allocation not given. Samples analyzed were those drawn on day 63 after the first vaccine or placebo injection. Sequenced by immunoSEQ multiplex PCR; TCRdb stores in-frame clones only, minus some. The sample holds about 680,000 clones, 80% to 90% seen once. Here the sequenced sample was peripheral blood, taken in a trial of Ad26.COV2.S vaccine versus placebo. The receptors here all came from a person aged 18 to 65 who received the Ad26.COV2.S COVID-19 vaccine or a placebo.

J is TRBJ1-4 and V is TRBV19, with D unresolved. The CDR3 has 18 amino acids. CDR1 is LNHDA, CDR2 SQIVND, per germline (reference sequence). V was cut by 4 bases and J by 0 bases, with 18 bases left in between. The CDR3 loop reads CASSTNFGQVATNEKLFF. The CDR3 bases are TGTGCCAGTAGTACAAATTTCGGGCAGGTCGCAACTAATGAAAAACTGTTTTTT.

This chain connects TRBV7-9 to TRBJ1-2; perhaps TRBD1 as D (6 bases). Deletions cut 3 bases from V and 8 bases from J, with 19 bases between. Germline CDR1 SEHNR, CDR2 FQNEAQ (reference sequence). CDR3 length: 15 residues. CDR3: CASSFLGGGDLGYTF. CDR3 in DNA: TGTGCCAGCAGCTTCCTTGGGGGCGGAGACCTCGGCTACACCTTC.

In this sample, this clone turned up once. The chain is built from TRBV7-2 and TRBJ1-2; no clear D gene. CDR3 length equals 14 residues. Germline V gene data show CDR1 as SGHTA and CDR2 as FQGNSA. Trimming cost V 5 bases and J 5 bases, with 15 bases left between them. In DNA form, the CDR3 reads TGTGCCAGCAGCCCCAGAGAGGGATCGTATGGCTACACCTTC. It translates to CASSPREGSYGYTF.

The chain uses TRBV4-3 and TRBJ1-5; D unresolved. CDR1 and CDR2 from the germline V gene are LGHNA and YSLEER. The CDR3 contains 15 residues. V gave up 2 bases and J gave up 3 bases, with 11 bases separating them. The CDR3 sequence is CASSQSLDANQPQHF. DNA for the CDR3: TGCGCCAGCAGCCAATCCCTGGATGCCAATCAGCCCCAGCATTTT.

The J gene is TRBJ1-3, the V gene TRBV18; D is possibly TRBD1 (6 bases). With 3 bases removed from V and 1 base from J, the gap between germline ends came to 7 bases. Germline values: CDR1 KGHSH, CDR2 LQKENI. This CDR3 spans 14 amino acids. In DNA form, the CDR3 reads TGTGCCAGCTCACCGGGGACATCTGGAAACACCATATATTTT. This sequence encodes CASSPGTSGNTIYF.

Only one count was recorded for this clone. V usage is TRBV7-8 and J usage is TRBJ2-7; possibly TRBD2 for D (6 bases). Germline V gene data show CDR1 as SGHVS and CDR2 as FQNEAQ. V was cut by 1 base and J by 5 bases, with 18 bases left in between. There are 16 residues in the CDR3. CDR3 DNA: TGTGCCAGCAGCTTAGTTGGGGGAGGTCTCCTCCACGAGCAGTACTTC. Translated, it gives CASSLVGGGLLHEQYF. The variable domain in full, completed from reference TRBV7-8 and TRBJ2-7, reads GAGVSQSPRYKVAKRGQDVALRCDPISGHVSLFWYQQALGQGPEFLTYFQNEAQLDKSGLPSDRFFAERPEGSVSTLKIQRTQQEDSAVYLCASSLVGGGLLHEQYFGPGTRLTVT.

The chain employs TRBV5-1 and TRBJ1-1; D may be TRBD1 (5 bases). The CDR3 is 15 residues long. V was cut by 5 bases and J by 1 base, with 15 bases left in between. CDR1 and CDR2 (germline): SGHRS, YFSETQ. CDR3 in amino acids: CASRLWGTGNTEAFF. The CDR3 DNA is TGCGCCAGCAGGTTGTGGGGGACCGGGAACACTGAAGCTTTCTTT.

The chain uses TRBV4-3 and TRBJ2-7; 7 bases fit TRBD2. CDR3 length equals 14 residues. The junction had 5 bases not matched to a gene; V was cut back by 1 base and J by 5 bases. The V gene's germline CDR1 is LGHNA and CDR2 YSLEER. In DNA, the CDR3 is TGCGCCAGCAGCCAAGGCGGCGGGGGAAACGAGCAGTACTTC. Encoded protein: CASSQGGGGNEQYF.

The CDR3 is CAWGDRDTEAFF. As DNA, the CDR3 is TGTGCCTGGGGGGACAGGGACACTGAAGCTTTCTTT. V and J are TRBV30 and TRBJ1-1; the match to TRBD1 covers 9 bases. Per the germline V gene, CDR1 is GTSNPN and CDR2 is SVGIG (reference sequence). With V trimmed by 5 bases and J by 3 bases, 1 base remained unmatched. CDR3 length: 12 residues.

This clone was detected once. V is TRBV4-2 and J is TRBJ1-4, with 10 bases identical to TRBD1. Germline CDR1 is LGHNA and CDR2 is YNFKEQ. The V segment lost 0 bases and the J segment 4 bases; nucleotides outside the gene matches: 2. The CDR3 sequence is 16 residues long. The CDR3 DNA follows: TGTGCCAGCAGCCAAGATGGGACAGGGGTTAATGAAAAACTGTTTTTT. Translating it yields CASSQDGTGVNEKLFF.

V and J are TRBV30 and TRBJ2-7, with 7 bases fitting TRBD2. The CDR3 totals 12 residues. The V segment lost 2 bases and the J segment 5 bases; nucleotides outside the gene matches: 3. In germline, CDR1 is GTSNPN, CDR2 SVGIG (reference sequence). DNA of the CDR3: TGTGCCTGGAGTCCTACTAGCGACGAGCAGTACTTC. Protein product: CAWSPTSDEQYF.

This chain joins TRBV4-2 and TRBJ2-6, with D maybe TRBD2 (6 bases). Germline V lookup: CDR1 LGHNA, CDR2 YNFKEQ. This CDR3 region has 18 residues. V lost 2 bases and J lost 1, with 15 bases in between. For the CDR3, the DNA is TGTGCCAGCAGCCAACCGGGACTCTTAGGATCTGGGGCCAACGTCCTGACTTTC. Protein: CASSQPGLLGSGANVLTF.

In nucleotides, the CDR3 is TGTGCCAGCAGCCAAGGCTATCCAGGGGGCGTTGGCTACACCTTC. Its translation: CASSQGYPGGVGYTF. The chain couples TRBV3-1 (or the pseudogene TRBV3-2) to TRBJ1-2; 8 bases map to TRBD1. The ends lost 1 base at V and 7 bases at J; junction bases unmatched: 8. Germline V gives CDR1 LGHDT, CDR2 YNNKEL (reference sequence). The CDR3 length is 15 residues.

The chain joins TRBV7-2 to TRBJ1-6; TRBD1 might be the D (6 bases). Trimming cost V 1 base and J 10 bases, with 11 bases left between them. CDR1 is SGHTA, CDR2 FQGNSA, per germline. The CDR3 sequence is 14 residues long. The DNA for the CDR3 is TGTGCCAGCAGCTTAGGGCAGGGGAGCTCACCCCTCCACTTT. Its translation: CASSLGQGSSPLHF.

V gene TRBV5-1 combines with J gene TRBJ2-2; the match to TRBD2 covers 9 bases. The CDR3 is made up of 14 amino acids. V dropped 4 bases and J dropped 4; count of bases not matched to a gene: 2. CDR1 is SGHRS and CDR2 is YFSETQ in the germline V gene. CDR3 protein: CASSPGLATGELFF. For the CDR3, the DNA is TGCGCCAGCAGCCCGGGACTAGCCACCGGGGAGCTGTTTTTT.

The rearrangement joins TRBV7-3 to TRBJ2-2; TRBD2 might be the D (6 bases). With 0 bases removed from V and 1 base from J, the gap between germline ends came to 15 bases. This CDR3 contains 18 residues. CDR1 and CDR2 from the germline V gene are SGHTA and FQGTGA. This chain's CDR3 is CASSLTGLGLENTGELFF. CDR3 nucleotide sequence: TGTGCCAGCAGCTTAACAGGACTGGGACTCGAGAACACCGGGGAGCTGTTTTTT.

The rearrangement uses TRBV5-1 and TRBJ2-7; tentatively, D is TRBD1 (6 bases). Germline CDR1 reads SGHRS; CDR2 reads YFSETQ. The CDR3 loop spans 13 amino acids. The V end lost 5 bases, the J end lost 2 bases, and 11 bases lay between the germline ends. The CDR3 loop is CASRWDTAYEQYF. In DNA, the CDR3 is TGCGCCAGCAGGTGGGACACCGCCTACGAGCAGTACTTC.

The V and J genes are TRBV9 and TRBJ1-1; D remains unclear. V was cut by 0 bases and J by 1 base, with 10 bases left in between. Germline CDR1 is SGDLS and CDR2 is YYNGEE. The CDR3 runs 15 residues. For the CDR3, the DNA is TGTGCCAGCAGCGTAGACCCCGGCGGGAACACTGAAGCTTTCTTT. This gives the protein CASSVDPGGNTEAFF.

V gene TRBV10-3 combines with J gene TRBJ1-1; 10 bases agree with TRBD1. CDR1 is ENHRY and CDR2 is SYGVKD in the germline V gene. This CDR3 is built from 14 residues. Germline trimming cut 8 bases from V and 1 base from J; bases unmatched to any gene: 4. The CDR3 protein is CAIGGTGANTEAFF. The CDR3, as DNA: TGTGCCATCGGGGGGACAGGGGCGAACACTGAAGCTTTCTTT.

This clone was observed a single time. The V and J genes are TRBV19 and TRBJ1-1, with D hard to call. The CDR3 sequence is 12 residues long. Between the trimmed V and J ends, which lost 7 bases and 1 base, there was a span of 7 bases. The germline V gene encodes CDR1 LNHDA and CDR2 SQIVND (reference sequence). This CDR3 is CASTGANTEAFF. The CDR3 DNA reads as TGTGCCAGTACTGGCGCGAACACTGAAGCTTTCTTT.

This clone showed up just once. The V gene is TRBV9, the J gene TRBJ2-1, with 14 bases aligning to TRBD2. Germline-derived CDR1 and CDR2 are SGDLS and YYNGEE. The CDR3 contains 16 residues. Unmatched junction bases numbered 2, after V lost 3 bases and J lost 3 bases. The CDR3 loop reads CASSATSGGDYNEQFF. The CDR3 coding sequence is TGTGCCAGCAGCGCGACTAGCGGGGGGGACTACAATGAGCAGTTCTTC.

For the CDR3, the DNA is TGTGCCAGCAGCCGACAGTCAACGGGTGGCTACACCTTC. As protein: CASSRQSTGGYTF. V gene TRBV7-2 combines with J gene TRBJ1-2; D possibly corresponds to TRBD1 (5 bases). CDR3 length equals 13 residues. V lost 5 bases to trimming and J lost 7 bases, with 14 bases between them. The germline CDR1 and CDR2 sequences are SGHTA and FQGNSA.

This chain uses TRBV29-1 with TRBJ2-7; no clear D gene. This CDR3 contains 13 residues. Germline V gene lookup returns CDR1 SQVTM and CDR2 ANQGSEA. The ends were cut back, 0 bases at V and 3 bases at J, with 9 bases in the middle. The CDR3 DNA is TGCAGCGTTGAAGATCCACCGTTCTACGAGCAGTACTTC. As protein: CSVEDPPFYEQYF.

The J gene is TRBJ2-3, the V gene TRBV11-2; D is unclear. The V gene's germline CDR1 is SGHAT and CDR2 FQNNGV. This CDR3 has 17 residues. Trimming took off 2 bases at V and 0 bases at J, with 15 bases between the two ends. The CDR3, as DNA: TGTGCCAGCAGCTTACTCCCAGAAGGCCGGAGCACAGATACGCAGTATTTT. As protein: CASSLLPEGRSTDTQYF.

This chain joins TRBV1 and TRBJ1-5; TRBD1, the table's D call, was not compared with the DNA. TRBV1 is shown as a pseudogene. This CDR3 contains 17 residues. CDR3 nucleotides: TGCACCAGCAGCCAAGATAGAAGGGGGCAGAGAAATCAGCCCCAGCATTTT. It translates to CTSSQDRRGQRNQPQHF.

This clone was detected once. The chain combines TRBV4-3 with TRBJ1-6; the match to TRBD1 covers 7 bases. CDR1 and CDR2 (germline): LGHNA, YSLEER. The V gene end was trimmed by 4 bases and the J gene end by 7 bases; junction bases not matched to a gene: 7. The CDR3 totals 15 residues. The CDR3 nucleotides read TGCGCCAGCAGCCCAGAACAGGGGAGCAATTCACCCCTCCACTTT. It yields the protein CASSPEQGSNSPLHF.

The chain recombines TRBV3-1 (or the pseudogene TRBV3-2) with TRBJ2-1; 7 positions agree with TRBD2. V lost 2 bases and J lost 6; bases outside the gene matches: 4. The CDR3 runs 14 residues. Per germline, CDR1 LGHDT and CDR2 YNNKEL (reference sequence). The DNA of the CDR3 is TGTGCCAGCAGCCAAATAACGGGGGGCAATGAGCAGTTCTTC. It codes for CASSQITGGNEQFF.

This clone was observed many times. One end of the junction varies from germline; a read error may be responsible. The CDR3 DNA follows: TGTGCCAGCAGCTGGGGCGGGGACAGGGCCGAGTCCTTC. This sequence encodes CASSWGGDRAESF. The chain is built from TRBV5-6 and TRBJ1-2; 9 bases agree with TRBD1. Germline CDR1 SGHDT, CDR2 YYEEEE. This CDR3 has 13 residues.

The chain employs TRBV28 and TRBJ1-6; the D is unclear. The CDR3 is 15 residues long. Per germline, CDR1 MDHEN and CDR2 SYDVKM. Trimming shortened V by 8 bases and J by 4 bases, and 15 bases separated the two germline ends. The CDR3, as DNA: TGTGCCAGCCGGAACGGGGTTTCATATAATTCACCCCTCCACTTT. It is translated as CASRNGVSYNSPLHF.

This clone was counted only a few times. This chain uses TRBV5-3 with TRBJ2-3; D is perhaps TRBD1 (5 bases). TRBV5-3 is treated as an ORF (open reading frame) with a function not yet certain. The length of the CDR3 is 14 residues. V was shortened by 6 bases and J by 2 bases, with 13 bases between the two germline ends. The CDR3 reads CARKTGEFTDTQYF. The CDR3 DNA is TGTGCCAGAAAAACAGGAGAATTCACAGATACGCAGTATTTT.